The clone carrying this T cell receptor beta chain occurred many times. Antigen specificity is unknown. The read falls 3 residues short of the CDR3 end, and the missing part is taken from the germline J gene. This specimen comes from a study of T cell clonality in common variable immunodeficiency. Overall study findings and caveats: CVID subjects shared fewer TCRbeta clones than healthy controls did. Compared with healthy controls, CVID subjects showed increased TCRbeta clonality, mostly in about a third. Fewer deletions and N-nucleotide insertions were reportedly seen in common variable immunodeficiency TCR beta sequences.

CDR1 is DFQATT and CDR2 is SNEGSKA in the germline V gene (reference sequence). There are 11 residues in the CDR3. Sequencing input was equivalent genomic DNA from CVID and controls. The protocol was immunoSEQ multiplex PCR, while the TCRdb copy is restricted to in-frame clones and leaves out a portion. The profile covers some 60,000 clones, none occurring a single time. The sequence came from a person between 18 and 69 years old in good health. The chain is built from TRBV20-1 and TRBJ1-1; D is unresolved. The sequenced sample consisted of peripheral blood mononuclear cells. The CDR3 here is CNAEGKDEAFF. The part of the CDR3 DNA that was read is TGCAATGCCGAGGGTAAGGATGAA.